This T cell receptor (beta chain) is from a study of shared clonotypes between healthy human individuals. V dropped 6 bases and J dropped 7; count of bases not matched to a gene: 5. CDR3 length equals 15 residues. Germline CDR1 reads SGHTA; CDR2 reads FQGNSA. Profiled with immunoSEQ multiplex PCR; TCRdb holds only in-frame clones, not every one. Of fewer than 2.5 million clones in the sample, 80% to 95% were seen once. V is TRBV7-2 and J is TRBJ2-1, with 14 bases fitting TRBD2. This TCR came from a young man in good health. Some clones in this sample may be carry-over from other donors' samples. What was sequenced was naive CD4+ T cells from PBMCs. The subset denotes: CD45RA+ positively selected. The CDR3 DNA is TGTGCCAGCAGTCGGACTAGCGGGAGGTCGAATGAGCAGTTCTTC. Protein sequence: CASSRTSGRSNEQFF.